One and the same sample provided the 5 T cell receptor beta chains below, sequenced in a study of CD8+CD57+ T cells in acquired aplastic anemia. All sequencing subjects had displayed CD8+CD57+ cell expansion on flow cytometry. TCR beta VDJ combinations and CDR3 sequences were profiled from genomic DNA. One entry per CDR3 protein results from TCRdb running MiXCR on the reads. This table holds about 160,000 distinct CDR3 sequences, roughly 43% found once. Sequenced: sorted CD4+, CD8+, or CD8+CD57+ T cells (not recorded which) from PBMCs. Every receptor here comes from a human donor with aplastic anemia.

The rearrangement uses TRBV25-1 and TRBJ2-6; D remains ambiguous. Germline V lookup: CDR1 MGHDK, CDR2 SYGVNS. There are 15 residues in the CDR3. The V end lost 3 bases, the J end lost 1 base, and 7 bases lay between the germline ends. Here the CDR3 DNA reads TGTGCCAGCAGTGATGCTTTGTCTGGGGCCAACGTCCTGACTTTC. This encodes CASSDALSGANVLTF. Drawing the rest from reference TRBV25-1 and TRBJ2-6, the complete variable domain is EADIYQTPRYLVIGTGKKITLECSQTMGHDKMYWYQQDPGMELHLIHYSYGVNSTEKGDLSSESTVSRIRTEHFPLTLESARPSHTSQYLCASSDALSGANVLTFGAGSRLTVL.

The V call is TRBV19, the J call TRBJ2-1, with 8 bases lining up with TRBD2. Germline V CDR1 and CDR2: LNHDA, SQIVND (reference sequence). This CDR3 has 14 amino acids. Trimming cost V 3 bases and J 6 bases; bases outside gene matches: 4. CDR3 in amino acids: CASSMSGGINEQFF. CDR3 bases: TGTGCCAGTAGTATGTCGGGGGGGATCAATGAGCAGTTCTTC.

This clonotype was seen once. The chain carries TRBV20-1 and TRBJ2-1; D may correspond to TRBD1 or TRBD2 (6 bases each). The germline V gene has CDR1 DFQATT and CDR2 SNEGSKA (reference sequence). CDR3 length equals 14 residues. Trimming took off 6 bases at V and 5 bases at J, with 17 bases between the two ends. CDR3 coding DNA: TGCAGTGCCAGGGGCGGGAATGAAAACAATGAGCAGTTCTTC. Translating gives CSARGGNENNEQFF.

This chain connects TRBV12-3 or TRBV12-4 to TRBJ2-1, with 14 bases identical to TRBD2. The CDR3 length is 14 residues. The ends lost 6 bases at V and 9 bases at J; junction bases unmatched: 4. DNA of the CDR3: TGTGCCAGCAGCAGGACTAGCGGGGGGAGTGAGCAGTTCTTC. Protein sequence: CASSRTSGGSEQFF.

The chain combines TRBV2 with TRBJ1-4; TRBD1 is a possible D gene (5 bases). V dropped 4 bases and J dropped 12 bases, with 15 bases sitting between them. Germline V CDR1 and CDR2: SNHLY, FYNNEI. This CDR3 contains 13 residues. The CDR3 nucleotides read TGTGCCAGCAGTGGACGGGGGGAAAGGGAACTGTTTTTT. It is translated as CASSGRGERELFF.